The sequence of this T cell receptor (beta chain) was determined in a study of naive and memory T cell subsets. Study results and caveats: Especially in CD8 cells, naive repertoires contained a few larger clonotypes, possibly CD45RA-re-expressing memory cells.

This CDR3 is built from 14 residues. An equimolar mix of two oligonucleotides served as the beta constant-region primer for TRBC1 and TRBC2. Nested alpha and beta constant-region primers with the SP2 primer drove four PCR rounds on ligated cDNA. Each CDR3 protein is one row after TCRdb ran MiXCR on the UMI-ligation and nested PCR reads. The profile shows more than 120,000 distinct CDR3 sequences, 15% to 25% of them singletons. This clonotype was detected a few times. Its antigen is as yet unknown. This chain joins TRBV3-2 and TRBJ2-1; the D segment call TRBD1 is taken from the table without a DNA check. TRBV3-2 is tagged as a pseudogene. This receptor was taken from a human donor in good health. Sequencing was done on a sample of naive CD8+ T cells from blood. The CDR3 is CASSGQGTYDEQFF. The CDR3, as DNA: TGTGCCAGCAGTGGACAGGGGACCTACGATGAGCAGTTCTTC.